This TCR beta chain was documented in a study of T cell repertoires in cytomegalovirus infection. About this clonotype itself: Its antigen is currently unknown.

Whole-study results and caveats: The study found HLA-C-restricted CMV-specific TCR beta clonotypes dominating the ex vivo response. The cumulative frequency of public TCR beta families distinguished individuals who carried CMV together with the relevant HLA.

Germline V gives CDR1 SGHDT, CDR2 YYEEEE. The V gene lost 0 bases and the J gene lost 4 bases, with 10 bases spanning the gap. The CDR3 runs 14 residues. MiXCR, run by TCRdb on the reads, gives a single entry per CDR3 protein. The top ten hold about 53% of the sample, which has approximately 120,000 distinct CDR3 sequences, approximately 30% seen once. Here the sequenced sample was CD8+ T cells from cultured PBMCs, taken from culture after CMV antigen stimulation. The source of this sequence is a human donor in good health (CMV status not recorded). Some clones in this sample may be carry-over from other donors' samples. The chain combines TRBV5-6 with TRBJ1-2, with D uncertain. Here the CDR3 DNA reads TGTGCCAGCAGCTTGGTTCGGGGAGGCTATGGCTACACCTTC. This sequence encodes CASSLVRGGYGYTF.